The clone carrying this T cell receptor beta chain was detected only a few times. As yet, its antigen is unknown. Germline assignment: CDR1 SGDLS and CDR2 YYNGEE. Trimming removed 8 bases at V and 6 bases at J, with 17 bases between. The CDR3 spans 13 residues. These data come from a study of identical twins. TCRdb called the 5' RACE reads again in MiXCR, with one record for every CDR3 protein. The sample contains more than 600,000 distinct CDR3 sequences, 18% of which appear only once. General study results and limits: Cord blood's abundant beta clonotypes had fewer insertions, unlike memory repertoires.

These data were also reused for a study on T cells expressing NK-cell markers. That work contributes: Expanded NKG2C+ T cell clones had unclear HCMV specificity.

The receptor was derived from a woman under 30 in good health. The V gene is TRBV9, the J gene TRBJ1-2; a possible D gene is TRBD1 (6 bases). The sample taken for sequencing was PBMCs. The CDR3, as DNA: TGTGCCAGGGCGAGACAGGCGGCGAATGGCTACACCTTC. Residues: CARARQAANGYTF.